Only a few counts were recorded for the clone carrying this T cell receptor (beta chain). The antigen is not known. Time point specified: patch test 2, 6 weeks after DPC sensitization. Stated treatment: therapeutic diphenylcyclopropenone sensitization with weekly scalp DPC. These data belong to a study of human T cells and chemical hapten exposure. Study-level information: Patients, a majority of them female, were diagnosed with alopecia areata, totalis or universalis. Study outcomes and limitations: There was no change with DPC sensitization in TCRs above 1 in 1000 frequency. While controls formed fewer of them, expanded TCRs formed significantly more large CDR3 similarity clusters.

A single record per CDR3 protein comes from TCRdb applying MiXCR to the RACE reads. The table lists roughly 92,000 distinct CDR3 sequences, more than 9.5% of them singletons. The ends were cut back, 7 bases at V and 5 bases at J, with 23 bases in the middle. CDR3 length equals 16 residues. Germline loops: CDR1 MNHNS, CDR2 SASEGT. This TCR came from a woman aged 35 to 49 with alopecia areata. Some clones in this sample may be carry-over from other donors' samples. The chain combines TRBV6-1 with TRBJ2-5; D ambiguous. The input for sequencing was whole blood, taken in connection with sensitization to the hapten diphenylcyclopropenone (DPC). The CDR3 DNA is TGTGCCAGCAACCGATTTCAAAGTTCCCAGTCCGAGACCCAGTACTTC. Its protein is CASNRFQSSQSETQYF.